The rows below give T cell receptor beta chains drawn from one sample of a study of Graves' ophthalmopathy and Graves' hyperthyroidism. Each CDR3 protein gets one entry after TCRdb re-called the multiplex PCR reads with MiXCR. The table has hundreds of thousands of distinct CDR3 sequences, about 38% seen once. Sequenced material: peripheral blood. The receptors stem from an adult man with Graves' ophthalmopathy. The CDR3 runs from the conserved cysteine through the conserved F or W. Each record gives: clone size, J gene, V gene, D gene, CDR3 protein, CDR3 DNA. D genes are given only for firm matches. Size is stated for part of the rows, as once, few or many counts, or as a class when the clone is expanded.

abundance: few; j_gene: TRBJ1-2; v_gene: TRBV4-2; d_gene: NA; CDR3aa: CASSQEVGPYGYTF; CDR3nt: TGTGCCAGCAGCCAAGAAGTGGGGCCCTATGGCTACACCTTC
abundance: NA; j_gene: TRBJ2-3; v_gene: TRBV20-1; d_gene: TRBD2; CDR3aa: CSVIAGTSGDYTQYF; CDR3nt: TGCAGTGTCATCGCCGGGACTAGCGGTGACTATACGCAGTATTTT
abundance: NA; j_gene: TRBJ2-3; v_gene: TRBV11-2; d_gene: NA; CDR3aa: CASSFHNTDTQYF; CDR3nt: TGTGCCAGCAGCTTCCACAACACAGATACGCAGTATTTT
abundance: NA; j_gene: TRBJ2-5; v_gene: TRBV7-3; d_gene: TRBD2; CDR3aa: CASSVPGIRGRVGETQYF; CDR3nt: TGTGCCAGCAGCGTCCCTGGCATCCGCGGGAGGGTCGGTGAGACCCAGTACTTC
abundance: many; j_gene: TRBJ2-6; v_gene: TRBV20-1; d_gene: TRBD1; CDR3aa: CSARPPTGGAAGANVLTF; CDR3nt: TGCAGTGCTAGACCTCCTACAGGGGGCGCAGCTGGGGCCAACGTCCTGACTTTC
abundance: few; j_gene: TRBJ2-7; v_gene: TRBV20-1; d_gene: NA; CDR3aa: CSARDDTYEQYF; CDR3nt: TGCAGTGCGAGGGACGATACCTACGAGCAGTACTTC
abundance: many; j_gene: TRBJ1-1; v_gene: TRBV5-1; d_gene: NA; CDR3aa: CASSLDYTEAFF; CDR3nt: TGCGCCAGCAGCTTAGATTACACTGAAGCTTTCTTT
abundance: NA; j_gene: TRBJ2-5; v_gene: TRBV13; d_gene: NA; CDR3aa: CASSKGARETQYF; CDR3nt: TGTGCCAGCAGCAAGGGAGCACGAGAGACCCAGTACTTC
abundance: few; j_gene: TRBJ2-7; v_gene: TRBV18; d_gene: TRBD1; CDR3aa: CASSQALQGYEQYF; CDR3nt: TGTGCCAGCTCACAAGCCTTACAGGGGTACGAGCAGTACTTC
abundance: once; j_gene: TRBJ1-4; v_gene: TRBV5-1; d_gene: TRBD1; CDR3aa: CAGSDDRVFEKLFF; CDR3nt: TGCGCCGGCAGTGATGACAGGGTATTCGAAAAACTGTTTTTT
abundance: NA; j_gene: TRBJ2-3; v_gene: TRBV29-1; d_gene: TRBD2; CDR3aa: CSVGGAGSTDTQYF; CDR3nt: TGCAGCGTAGGAGGAGCGGGAAGCACAGATACGCAGTATTTT
abundance: many; j_gene: TRBJ2-5; v_gene: TRBV19; d_gene: NA; CDR3aa: CASRSGGTLGETQYF; CDR3nt: TGTGCCAGTAGATCCGGGGGAACGCTCGGCGAGACCCAGTACTTC
abundance: NA; j_gene: TRBJ1-2; v_gene: TRBV24-1; d_gene: NA; CDR3aa: CASSYSSSSNYGYTF; CDR3nt: TGTGCCAGCAGTTACTCCAGCTCGTCTAACTATGGCTACACCTTC
abundance: once; j_gene: TRBJ1-5; v_gene: TRBV20-1; d_gene: TRBD1; CDR3aa: CSGQGNTGVPQHF; CDR3nt: TGCAGTGGACAGGGGAACACCGGGGTGCCCCAGCATTTT
abundance: NA; j_gene: TRBJ2-5; v_gene: TRBV2; d_gene: NA; CDR3aa: CASSSGPLGLGETQYF; CDR3nt: TGTGCCAGCAGCTCGGGCCCGTTGGGCCTAGGGGAGACCCAGTACTTC
abundance: few; j_gene: TRBJ1-3; v_gene: TRBV2; d_gene: NA; CDR3aa: CASSEDLPLLSGNTIYF; CDR3nt: TGTGCCAGCAGTGAAGACCTACCTTTACTGAGCGGAAACACCATATATTTT
abundance: many; j_gene: TRBJ1-6; v_gene: TRBV11-2; d_gene: TRBD1; CDR3aa: CASSPRTGNNSPLHF; CDR3nt: TGTGCCAGCAGCCCACGGACAGGGAATAATTCACCCCTCCACTTT
abundance: NA; j_gene: TRBJ2-7; v_gene: TRBV25-1; d_gene: TRBD1; CDR3aa: CASSPGQGRAAGEQYF; CDR3nt: TGTGCCAGCTCACCCGGACAGGGGCGGGCAGCGGGGGAGCAGTACTTC
abundance: many; j_gene: TRBJ2-7; v_gene: TRBV4-2; d_gene: TRBD2; CDR3aa: CASSQVGGIAGTYEQYF; CDR3nt: TGTGCCAGCAGCCAAGTGGGTGGTATAGCGGGAACCTACGAGCAGTACTTC
abundance: NA; j_gene: TRBJ2-5; v_gene: TRBV15; d_gene: NA; CDR3aa: CATSRVAGKTQHF; CDR3nt: TGTGCCACCAGCAGAGTGGCAGGGAAGACCCAGCACTTC
abundance: NA; j_gene: TRBJ1-1; v_gene: TRBV7-9; d_gene: NA; CDR3aa: CAGSLLVWGNTEAFF; CDR3nt: TGTGCCGGCAGCTTATTGGTGTGGGGAAATACTGAAGCTTTCTTT
abundance: NA; j_gene: TRBJ1-5; v_gene: TRBV10-3; d_gene: NA; CDR3aa: CAISEGAAGQPQHF; CDR3nt: TGTGCCATCAGTGAAGGGGCGGCGGGTCAGCCCCAGCATTTT
abundance: NA; j_gene: TRBJ2-5; v_gene: TRBV24-1; d_gene: TRBD2; CDR3aa: CATSDLWTSGQETQYF; CDR3nt: TGTGCCACCAGTGACCTCTGGACTAGCGGGCAGGAGACCCAGTACTTC
abundance: NA; j_gene: TRBJ1-2; v_gene: TRBV19; d_gene: TRBD1; CDR3aa: CASNHRTGMDGYTF; CDR3nt: TGTGCCAGTAATCATCGGACAGGGATGGACGGCTACACCTTC
abundance: many; j_gene: TRBJ1-2; v_gene: TRBV5-1; d_gene: NA; CDR3aa: CASSQGADNYGYTF; CDR3nt: TGCGCCAGCAGCCAAGGGGCGGACAACTATGGCTACACCTTC
abundance: many; j_gene: TRBJ1-5; v_gene: TRBV6-5; d_gene: TRBD1; CDR3aa: CASSELGTGRNQPQHF; CDR3nt: TGTGCCAGCAGTGAATTGGGGACAGGACGCAATCAGCCCCAGCATTTT
abundance: many; j_gene: TRBJ1-2; v_gene: TRBV7-2; d_gene: NA; CDR3aa: CASSLKGQSYGYTF; CDR3nt: TGTGCCAGCAGCTTAAAAGGGCAGAGCTATGGCTACACCTTC
abundance: few; j_gene: TRBJ2-1; v_gene: TRBV7-3; d_gene: TRBD2; CDR3aa: CASSLAGGYNEQFF; CDR3nt: TGTGCCAGCAGCTTAGCGGGAGGGTACAATGAGCAGTTCTTC
abundance: NA; j_gene: TRBJ2-7; v_gene: TRBV19; d_gene: TRBD1; CDR3aa: CASSISGTGESYEQYF; CDR3nt: TGTGCCAGTAGTATCTCTGGGACAGGGGAAAGCTACGAGCAGTACTTC
abundance: few; j_gene: TRBJ2-7; v_gene: TRBV6-1; d_gene: NA; CDR3aa: CASNRWTYEQYF; CDR3nt: TGTGCCAGCAACCGCTGGACCTACGAGCAGTACTTC
abundance: many; j_gene: TRBJ2-7; v_gene: TRBV5-8; d_gene: NA; CDR3aa: CASSLSPGSIGEQYF; CDR3nt: TGTGCCAGCAGCTTGTCCCCAGGGAGCATTGGGGAGCAGTACTTC
abundance: NA; j_gene: TRBJ2-2; v_gene: TRBV5-6; d_gene: TRBD1; CDR3aa: CASSPGQGDDTGELFF; CDR3nt: TGTGCCAGCAGCCCAGGACAGGGCGACGACACCGGGGAGCTGTTTTTT
abundance: many; j_gene: TRBJ1-6; v_gene: TRBV19; d_gene: TRBD1; CDR3aa: CASSMGQGYNSPLHF; CDR3nt: TGTGCCAGTAGTATGGGACAGGGGTATAATTCACCCCTCCACTTT
abundance: NA; j_gene: TRBJ2-2; v_gene: TRBV10-3; d_gene: TRBD1; CDR3aa: CAISARDRGPTGELFF; CDR3nt: TGTGCCATCAGTGCCCGGGACAGGGGGCCCACCGGGGAGCTGTTTTTT
abundance: few; j_gene: TRBJ2-5; v_gene: TRBV20-1; d_gene: NA; CDR3aa: CSARDLRGEETQYF; CDR3nt: TGCAGTGCTAGAGATCTGCGGGGTGAGGAGACCCAGTACTTC
abundance: many; j_gene: TRBJ1-3; v_gene: TRBV9; d_gene: NA; CDR3aa: CASSVVDRAGAQGNTIYF; CDR3nt: TGTGCCAGCAGCGTAGTGGACCGTGCGGGGGCGCAAGGAAACACCATATATTTT
abundance: NA; j_gene: TRBJ2-2; v_gene: TRBV10-1; d_gene: NA; CDR3aa: CASSESTGELFF; CDR3nt: TGCGCCAGCAGTGAATCGACCGGGGAGCTGTTTTTT
abundance: NA; j_gene: TRBJ2-7; v_gene: TRBV14; d_gene: NA; CDR3aa: CASSQAESIGTYLYEQYF; CDR3nt: TGCGCCAGCAGCCAAGCGGAATCCATCGGGACATATCTTTACGAGCAGTACTTC
abundance: many; j_gene: TRBJ1-5; v_gene: TRBV7-8; d_gene: NA; CDR3aa: CASSLAGTDQPQHF; CDR3nt: TGTGCCAGCAGCTTAGCAGGGACCGATCAGCCCCAGCATTTT
abundance: few; j_gene: TRBJ2-7; v_gene: TRBV7-2; d_gene: TRBD1; CDR3aa: CASSQRQGLRQYF; CDR3nt: TGCGCCAGCAGCCAGAGACAGGGCCTTCGGCAGTACTTC
abundance: many; j_gene: TRBJ2-7; v_gene: TRBV7-9; d_gene: NA; CDR3aa: CASSLGVASYEQYF; CDR3nt: TGTGCCAGCAGCTTAGGGGTAGCTAGCTACGAGCAGTACTTC
abundance: NA; j_gene: TRBJ2-7; v_gene: TRBV9; d_gene: TRBD1; CDR3aa: CASSRRGGASSYEQYF; CDR3nt: TGTGCCAGCAGCCGACGAGGGGGCGCCAGCTCCTACGAGCAGTACTTC